The rows below give T cell receptor beta chains drawn from one sample of a study of blood T cell repertoires in COVID-19. The protocol was immunoSEQ multiplex PCR, while the TCRdb copy is restricted to in-frame clones and leaves out a portion. The sample has around 310,000 clones, almost 90% seen once; the top ten hold about 1%. Sequenced sample: peripheral blood. The receptors here all came from a middle-aged woman with COVID-19, enrolled during active disease. Both conserved end residues are trimmed from each CDR3. The order of the fields is CDR3 protein, clone size, V gene, J gene. For some rows the clone size is stated as once, few or many, or as a class when expanded; others skip it.

CDR3: ASSPFVRDCSSGANVLT
size: NA
V: TRBV21-1
J: TRBJ2-6

CDR3: ASSRLGSIYQETQY
size: NA
V: TRBV6-2/TRBV6-3
J: TRBJ2-5

CDR3: ASSMEPVGYNEQF
size: NA
V: TRBV19
J: TRBJ2-1

CDR3: ASSSYGELF
size: NA
V: TRBV27
J: TRBJ2-2

CDR3: ASNQVGSQPQH
size: NA
V: TRBV12-3/TRBV12-4
J: TRBJ1-5

CDR3: AAKRVDRENTEAF
size: NA
V: TRBV6-5
J: TRBJ1-1

CDR3: ASSVEGWVLADTGELF
size: NA
V: TRBV9
J: TRBJ2-2

CDR3: ASSEDSPHNEQF
size: NA
V: TRBV27
J: TRBJ2-1

CDR3: AWSVRGGGLINQPQH
size: NA
V: TRBV30
J: TRBJ1-5

CDR3: ASSLRTGRSYEQY
size: NA
V: TRBV11-2
J: TRBJ2-7

CDR3: ASSQLGTGVGNIQY
size: NA
V: TRBV2
J: TRBJ2-4

CDR3: ASSRHRQTEAF
size: once
V: TRBV5-8
J: TRBJ1-1

CDR3: ASSTILGQGNSPLH
size: NA
V: TRBV19
J: TRBJ1-6

CDR3: ASSPGTGGSYGYT
size: NA
V: TRBV7-6
J: TRBJ1-2

CDR3: ASSLPHSNYGYT
size: NA
V: TRBV28
J: TRBJ1-2

CDR3: ASSLAGPNTEAF
size: NA
V: TRBV7-3
J: TRBJ1-1

CDR3: SVPKTGITEAF
size: NA
V: TRBV29-1
J: TRBJ1-1

CDR3: ASGDRQGAMNTEAF
size: NA
V: TRBV9
J: TRBJ1-1

CDR3: ATGRMGQGEGWSPLH
size: NA
V: TRBV3-1/TRBV3-2
J: TRBJ1-6

CDR3: ASSLGSVNTEAF
size: once
V: TRBV7-9
J: TRBJ1-1

CDR3: ASSQRGGAGTEAF
size: NA
V: TRBV16
J: TRBJ1-1

CDR3: ASSPVTGENTGELF
size: NA
V: TRBV25-1
J: TRBJ2-2

CDR3: ASSVTSQGDLYGYT
size: NA
V: TRBV9
J: TRBJ1-2

CDR3: ASTFKYQGASTGELF
size: NA
V: TRBV5-1
J: TRBJ2-2

CDR3: ASSLSSGRGSSTDTQY
size: NA
V: TRBV5-1
J: TRBJ2-3

CDR3: ASSYPVSGEAF
size: few
V: TRBV6-2/TRBV6-3
J: TRBJ1-1

CDR3: ASRADRATNEKLF
size: NA
V: TRBV6-5
J: TRBJ1-4